Below, 18 T cell receptor beta chains from the same sample are listed, as sequenced in a study of T-cell memory formation after mild COVID-19. MiXCR, run by TCRdb on the 5' RACE reads, gives a single entry per CDR3 protein. The sample lists 150,000 to 200,000 distinct CDR3 sequences, 30% to 35% seen once, with about 11% in the top ten. Sequencing input: PBMCs or a T cell subset sorted from them (not recorded which). These receptor sequences come from an adult woman who had mild COVID-19 (a few samples of this study predate the infection). Cell type and time point are not known.

The table lists this clonotype with a few counts. J is TRBJ2-3 and V is TRBV12-3 or TRBV12-4, with 9 bases identical to TRBD1. The CDR3 runs 17 residues. The trim removed 1 base at V and 5 bases at J, leaving 10 bases unmatched. This CDR3 reads CASSLDPGQGSGDTQYF. The CDR3 coding sequence is TGTGCCAGCAGTTTAGATCCGGGACAGGGTTCGGGAGATACGCAGTATTTT.

In its sample, this clonotype was seen a few times. The genes are TRBV6-2 or TRBV6-3 and TRBJ2-5; perhaps TRBD2 as D (6 bases). The CDR3 loop spans 14 amino acids. Germline assignment: CDR1 MNHEY and CDR2 SVGEGT. Trimming left V 5 bases short and J 4 bases short, with 14 bases between. The CDR3 is CASSIGGARETQYF. In nucleotides, the CDR3 is TGTGCCAGCAGTATCGGAGGGGCGCGAGAGACCCAGTACTTC.

This clonotype was recorded a few times. The chain recombines TRBV4-1 with TRBJ2-1; the D gene is possibly TRBD2 (6 bases). This CDR3 comprises 15 residues. With 0 bases removed from V and 4 bases from J, the gap between germline ends came to 10 bases. The germline CDR1 and CDR2 sequences are MGHRA and YSYEKL. The CDR3 is CASSQERGTYNEQFF. The CDR3 region has the DNA TGCGCCAGCAGCCAAGAACGAGGGACTTACAATGAGCAGTTCTTC.

The J gene is TRBJ2-4, the V gene TRBV12-3 or TRBV12-4; D remains unclear. The CDR3 loop spans 14 amino acids. V lost 7 bases, J lost 0 bases, and 10 bases lay in between. CDR3 in amino acids: CASTRGVAKNIQYF. CDR3 in DNA: TGTGCCAGCACCCGTGGGGTAGCCAAAAACATTCAGTACTTC.

The chain recombines TRBV20-1 with TRBJ2-1, with 12 nucleotides matching TRBD2. CDR1 and CDR2 from the germline V gene are DFQATT and SNEGSKA (reference sequence). The J segment lost 8 bases and the V segment lost 4 bases, leaving 6 bases of the junction unmatched. This CDR3 is 14 amino acids long. CDR3 region: CSATELAGGYEQFF. In nucleotides, the CDR3 is TGCAGTGCTACAGAACTAGCGGGAGGCTATGAGCAGTTCTTC.

This clonotype was seen more than once but under ten times. The J gene is TRBJ2-1, the V gene TRBV27, with a weak D call TRBD1 (6 bases). Germline values: CDR1 MNHEY, CDR2 SMNVEV (reference sequence). Between the trimmed V and J ends, which lost 6 bases and 4 bases, there was a span of 16 bases. The CDR3 is 15 residues long. The CDR3 bases are TGTGCCAGCAGAATAGGGCAGGGGCCATACAATGAGCAGTTCTTC. Protein: CASRIGQGPYNEQFF.

V is TRBV7-8 and J is TRBJ2-5; 9 bases agree with TRBD1. The germline V gene has CDR1 SGHVS and CDR2 FQNEAQ. The CDR3 runs 15 residues. The ends lost 4 bases at V and 4 bases at J; junction bases unmatched: 7. This CDR3 reads CASSSARDRVETQYF. For the CDR3, the DNA is TGTGCCAGCAGCTCAGCGAGGGACAGGGTAGAGACCCAGTACTTC.

This clonotype was picked up a small number of times. The CDR3 DNA follows: TGTGCCAGCAGACCGGGGGGAGGGGGCGAGGGCAATCAGCCCCAGCATTTT. Its translation: CASRPGGGGEGNQPQHF. The V call is TRBV12-3 or TRBV12-4, the J call TRBJ1-5, with TRBD1 identical over 7 bases. The CDR3 has 17 amino acids. V lost 6 bases to trimming and J lost 2 bases; unmatched junction nucleotides: 13.

This clonotype was seen repeatedly, ten times or more. The rearrangement uses TRBV27 and TRBJ2-7, with 8 bases aligning to TRBD1. CDR3 length equals 13 residues. Germline trimming cut 3 bases from V and 3 bases from J; bases unmatched to any gene: 1. Germline V lookup: CDR1 MNHEY, CDR2 SMNVEV (reference sequence). This CDR3 reads CASSFGQGYEQYF. CDR3 coding DNA: TGTGCCAGCAGTTTCGGACAGGGCTACGAGCAGTACTTC.

This clonotype came up a few times. The chain couples TRBV5-5 to TRBJ2-1; 13 bases align to TRBD2. V lost 4 bases, J lost 4 bases, and 11 bases stayed unmatched. Per the germline V gene, CDR1 is SGHKS and CDR2 is YYEKEE (reference sequence). This CDR3 has 18 amino acids. The CDR3 loop is CASSRGLAGVVRYNEQFF. The CDR3 bases are TGTGCCAGCAGCCGCGGACTAGCGGGAGTGGTCAGGTACAATGAGCAGTTCTTC.

The chain recombines TRBV5-1 with TRBJ2-7; 8 bases line up with TRBD1. Per the germline V gene, CDR1 is SGHRS and CDR2 is YFSETQ. V trimming: 0 bases; J trimming: 6 bases; junction bases outside the gene matches: 8. The CDR3 sequence is 15 residues long. The DNA of the CDR3 is TGCGCCAGCAGCTTGGGTAGGACAGGGCCAGGCGAGCAGTACTTC. Encoded protein: CASSLGRTGPGEQYF.

This clonotype has at least ten counts. This chain uses TRBV4-3 with TRBJ2-7; D is ambiguous. V was shortened by 1 base and J by 1 base, with 11 bases between the two germline ends. CDR1 and CDR2 (germline): LGHNA, YSLEER. This CDR3 comprises 15 residues. CDR3 loop: CASSQAVIGSYEQYF. Written as DNA, the CDR3 is TGCGCCAGCAGCCAAGCGGTGATAGGTTCCTACGAGCAGTACTTC.

This clonotype has only a few counts. The J gene is TRBJ2-3, the V gene TRBV7-9, with D possibly TRBD1 on 6 matching bases. V lost 3 bases and J lost 4, with 17 bases in between. This CDR3 is 16 amino acids long. Germline V gene sequence: CDR1 SEHNR, CDR2 FQNEAQ (reference sequence). Here the CDR3 reads CASSFNRDTRSDTQYF. CDR3 bases: TGTGCCAGCAGCTTCAACCGGGACACCCGTTCAGATACGCAGTATTTT.

The chain employs TRBV12-3 or TRBV12-4 and TRBJ2-6, with 10 bases that match TRBD2. V was clipped by 5 bases and J by 0 bases; unmatched bases: 10. This CDR3 region has 19 residues. CDR3 protein: CASSGGLAGAHSGANVLTF. CDR3 sequence (DNA): TGTGCCAGCAGTGGGGGGCTAGCGGGGGCCCACTCTGGGGCCAACGTCCTGACTTTC.

This clonotype has more than one count but fewer than ten. This sequence joins TRBV5-1 and TRBJ1-1, with a possible D match to TRBD1 (6 bases). Trimming left V 2 bases short and J 8 bases short, with 13 bases between. The CDR3 runs to 13 residues. The germline gives CDR1 SGHRS, CDR2 YFSETQ. The CDR3, as DNA: TGCGCCAGCAGCTTAACCGGGACAAAGGAAGCTTTCTTT. This sequence encodes CASSLTGTKEAFF.

The chain employs TRBV20-1 and TRBJ2-3; 12 bases are shared with TRBD2. The V gene's germline CDR1 is DFQATT and CDR2 SNEGSKA (reference sequence). The CDR3 spans 16 residues. V shed 5 bases and J 2 bases; nucleotides not matched to a gene: 8. As DNA, the CDR3 is TGCAGTGCTGGAACTAGCGGGAGGACCTCCACAGATACGCAGTATTTT. This encodes CSAGTSGRTSTDTQYF.

This CDR3 is CASSPGLAGVTGELFF. The CDR3 bases are TGTGCCAGCAGTCCGGGACTAGCGGGAGTAACGGGGGAGCTGTTTTTT. The chain employs TRBV7-9 and TRBJ2-2, with TRBD2 matching over 14 bases. The CDR3 loop spans 16 amino acids. CDR1 SEHNR and CDR2 FQNEAQ come from the germline V gene (reference sequence). The V segment lost 6 bases and the J segment 8 bases; nucleotides outside the gene matches: 8.

The chain recombines TRBV7-8 with TRBJ2-7; D possibly uses TRBD1 or TRBD2 (6 bases each). This CDR3 has 14 amino acids. Between the trimmed V and J ends, which lost 4 bases and 6 bases, there was a span of 16 bases. The germline gives CDR1 SGHVS, CDR2 FQNEAQ. The CDR3 nucleotides are TGTGCCAGCAGCTCTAGAGAGGGGGGTGGCGAGCAGTACTTC. Residues: CASSSREGGGEQYF.